A few counts support the clone carrying this T cell receptor beta chain. Antigen unknown. This specimen belongs to a study of CD8 T cells in ankylosing spondylitis. Overall study results and limits: What appeared characteristic of ankylosing spondylitis blood was a TCR beta motif of eight highly homologous variants.

TCRdb re-called the 5' RACE reads through MiXCR, storing one row per CDR3 protein. The sample gives about 130,000 distinct CDR3 sequences, 17% of which show up once; approximately 33% is in the top ten. The TCR comes from a male donor with ankylosing spondylitis. The specimen sequenced was blood, either unsorted or a sorted T cell fraction (not recorded which).

CDR3 DNA: TGCAGCGTTGAAAGTGATGGTTACACAGATACGCAGTATTTT. Translation: CSVESDGYTDTQYF. This chain links TRBV29-1 with TRBJ2-3; D is unclear. Germline CDR1 and CDR2: SQVTM and ANQGSEA. The CDR3 totals 14 residues. V dropped 2 bases and J dropped 2 bases, with 11 bases sitting between them.